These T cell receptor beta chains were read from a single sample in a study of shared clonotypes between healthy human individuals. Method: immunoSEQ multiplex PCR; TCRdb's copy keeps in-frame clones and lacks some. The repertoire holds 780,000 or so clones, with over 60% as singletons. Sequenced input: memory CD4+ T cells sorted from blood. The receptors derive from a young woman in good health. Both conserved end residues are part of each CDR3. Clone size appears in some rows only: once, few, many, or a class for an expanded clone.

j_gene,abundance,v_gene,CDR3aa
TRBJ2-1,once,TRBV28,CASSSYNEQFF
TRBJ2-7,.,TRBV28,CASCGSTYEQYF
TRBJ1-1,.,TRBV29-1,CSVDGVSEAFF
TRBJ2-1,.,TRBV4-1,CASSLSGSASYNEQFF
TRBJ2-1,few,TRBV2,CASTALGSYNEQFF
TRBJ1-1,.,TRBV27,CASSLLGVQGEAFF
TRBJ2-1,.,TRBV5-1,CASSTSGRANEQFF
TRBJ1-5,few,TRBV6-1,CASSEMWTGGRQPQHF
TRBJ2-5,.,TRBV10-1,CASSESTKMYQETQYF
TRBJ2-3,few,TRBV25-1,CASSEGGTDTQYF
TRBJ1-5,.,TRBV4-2,CASSQAQLSNQPQHF
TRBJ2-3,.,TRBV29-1,CSVEDTVGSTDTQYF
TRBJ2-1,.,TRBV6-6,CASSNLAAYNEQFF
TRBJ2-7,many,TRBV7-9,CASSQLTGIHEQYF
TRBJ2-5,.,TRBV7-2,CASSANPGTSGRETQYF
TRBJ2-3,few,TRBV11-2,CASSLMTSGRTDTQYF
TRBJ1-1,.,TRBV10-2,CASSERGEAGEAFF
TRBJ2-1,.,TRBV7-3,CASSLFSGSSYNEQFF
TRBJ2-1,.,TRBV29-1,CSVEGYNEQFF
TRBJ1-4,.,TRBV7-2,CASSPGVSGKLFF
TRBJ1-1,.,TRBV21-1,CASSNDGDRVEAFF
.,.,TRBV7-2,CASSYQRDSYEQYF
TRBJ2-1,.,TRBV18,CASSPSSGSYNEQFF
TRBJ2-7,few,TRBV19,CASSLRRAYEQYF
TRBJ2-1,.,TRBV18,CASSPPTVDEQFF
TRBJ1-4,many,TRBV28,CASSSYSDRGGSEKLFF